This T cell receptor beta chain was sequenced for a study of cytomegalovirus exposure and HLA in healthy donors. Findings and limits, study-wide: Presence/absence analyses assumed roughly uniform sequencing depth across donors. Some highly shared sequence variants likely arose as a pipeline artifact. Several V segments, TRBV6-2 and TRBV6-3 among them, could not be told apart and were dropped.

A note on this clone: Its cognate antigen is unknown.

Germline V gives CDR1 WNHNN, CDR2 SYGVQD (reference sequence). The CDR3 is made up of 14 amino acids. V was clipped by 3 bases and J by 2 bases, with 8 bases between them. Vbeta (60) and Jbeta (13) primers were used in the PCR. The table came from immunoSEQ multiplex PCR; TCRdb's copy has only in-frame clones and leaves some out. The sample has fewer than 350,000 clones, approximately 90% seen once. The sequence was obtained from a woman under 30 in good health and CMV-seronegative. The sample comprised PBMCs. The chain combines TRBV10-1 with TRBJ1-3; D uncertain. The chain's CDR3 is CASSDQAPGNTIYF. The CDR3 bases are TGCGCCAGCAGTGACCAGGCGCCTGGAAACACCATATATTTT.